This T cell receptor (beta chain) was found in a study of CD8+ T cells in alopecia areata. General observations from the study: Lesional scalp, notably in alopecia totalis/universalis, had clonality above that of normal scalp. Among patients, TCR sharing was less clear than in mice, a difference possibly due in part to HLA diversity in the patient population.

There are 16 residues in the CDR3. CDR1 is PRHDT, CDR2 FYEKMQ, per germline (reference sequence). Trimming cost V 1 base and J 2 bases, with 12 bases left between them. On this clone itself: What it recognizes is unknown.

Peripheral blood samples and lesional scalp punch biopsies were obtained from alopecia areata patients. PBMCs served as the source from which CD4+ and CD8+ T cells were sorted. cDNA prepared by RNA extraction and subsequent reverse transcription served as the template for sequencing. Produced via immunoSEQ multiplex PCR; TCRdb's table is partial and in-frame only. The table includes about 100,000 clones, 50% to 60% detected once. The clonotype comes from a human donor with alopecia areata. The source material was NKG2D-low CD8+ T cells sorted from blood. The chain has TRBV13 and TRBJ2-1; D is perhaps TRBD1 or TRBD2 (5 bases each). The CDR3 bases are TGTGCCAGCAGCTTAGAGGTGAGGGACCCCTACAATGAGCAGTTCTTC. Translating it yields CASSLEVRDPYNEQFF.